What follows is one TCR beta chain and its context. In its sample, this clone was seen a few times. The target of this receptor is not known. Base qualities were left out, and no much larger clone turns up one base away. The study evaluated CTLA-4 blockade (ipilimumab) given together with focal radiation therapy in patients who had chemo-refractory metastatic non-small-cell lung cancer. From the germline V gene, CDR1 is SGHRS and CDR2 is YFSETQ. V sheds 2 bases and J sheds 3 bases, leaving 9 bases between their ends. From cysteine to phenylalanine, the CDR3 is 13 amino acids long. Of all the DNA, just the CDR3 is kept, 39 bases in frame from base 1. The method was the immunoSEQ multiplex PCR assay. TCRdb provides this immuneACCESS table in a form limited to in-frame rearrangements. Some clones are lacking; in checked studies, under half of them reflect an unresolved V gene, and why the rest are absent is not known. The table for this sample lists around 45,000 clones; 73% of them were counted only once. Roughly 3.5% of the sample is taken by the ten largest.

The entry originates in a study of radiotherapy plus CTLA-4 blockade in lung cancer (dated by TCRdb to between 2017 and 2018). General notes on the study: Among the enrolled patients, under 20% had an objective response, and less than 40% reached disease control.

The paper's findings and limits, for the study overall: After treatment with radiotherapy and ipilimumab, TCR clones that originated in tumors expanded in peripheral blood. Increased serum interferon-beta after radiation, together with early dynamic changes in blood T cell clones, were reported to be the strongest predictors of response.

The TCR was taken from a human donor with non-small cell lung cancer who had a complete response to radiotherapy plus ipilimumab. Sequenced material: peripheral blood, taken from a patient treated with radiotherapy plus ipilimumab. The V and J segments used are TRBV5-1 and TRBJ2-7; TRBD1 is a weak D gene call, 6 bases matching. The nucleotides read TGCGCCAGCAGCTTCGGGACATACTACGAGCAGTACTTC. This sequence encodes CASSFGTYYEQYF.